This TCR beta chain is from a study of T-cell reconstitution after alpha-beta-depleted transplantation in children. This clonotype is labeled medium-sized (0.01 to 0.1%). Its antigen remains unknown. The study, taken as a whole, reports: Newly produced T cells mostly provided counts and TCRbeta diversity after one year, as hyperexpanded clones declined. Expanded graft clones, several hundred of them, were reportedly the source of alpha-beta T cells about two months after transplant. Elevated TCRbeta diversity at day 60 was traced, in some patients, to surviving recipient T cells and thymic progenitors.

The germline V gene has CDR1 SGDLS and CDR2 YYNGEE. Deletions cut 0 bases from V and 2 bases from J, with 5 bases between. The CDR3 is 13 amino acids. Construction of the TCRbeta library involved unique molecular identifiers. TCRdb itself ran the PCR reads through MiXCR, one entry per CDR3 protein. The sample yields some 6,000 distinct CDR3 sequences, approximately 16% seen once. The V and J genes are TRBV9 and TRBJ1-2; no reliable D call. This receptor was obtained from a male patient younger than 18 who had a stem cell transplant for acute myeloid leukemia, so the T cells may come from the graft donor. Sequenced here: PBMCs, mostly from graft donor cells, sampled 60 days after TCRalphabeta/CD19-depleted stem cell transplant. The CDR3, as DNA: TGTGCCAGCAGCGTAGGACAAAACTATGGCTACACCTTC. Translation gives CASSVGQNYGYTF.